The next 3 T cell receptor beta chains were all read from a single sample in a study of OX40 agonist ivuxolimab in advanced cancers. This table comes from immunoSEQ multiplex PCR, and its TCRdb copy is limited to in-frame clones, with some not included. The data contain about 72,000 clones, nearly 90% of them seen just once; the ten biggest clones take up about 10%. The sample here was CD4+ or CD8+ T cells sorted from blood, taken in a trial of the OX40 agonist ivuxolimab. These receptors originate from an adult with an advanced solid tumor such as melanoma, head and neck, liver or kidney cancer.

This clone was counted between two and nine times. The chain links TRBV6-5 to TRBJ1-2; D call uncertain. The CDR3 contains 14 residues. CDR1 MNHEY and CDR2 SVGAGI come from the germline V gene. V lost 6 bases and J lost 8, with 19 bases in between. The CDR3 loop is CASSPNRHFYGYTF. The CDR3 region has the DNA TGTGCCAGCAGCCCCAACCGACACTTCTACGGCTACACCTTC.

The V and J genes are TRBV15 and TRBJ2-7; 9 bases match TRBD2. V lost 5 bases, J lost 3 bases, and 8 bases stayed unmatched. The CDR3 is 15 residues long. Germline loops: CDR1 LNHNV, CDR2 YYDKDF (reference sequence). CDR3 sequence: CATSGGLARVYEQYF. The CDR3 DNA reads TGTGCCACCAGCGGTGGACTAGCGCGAGTCTACGAGCAGTACTTC.

This chain links TRBV6-1 with TRBJ2-5; TRBD2 is a possible D gene (5 bases). Trimming pared 5 bases from V and 7 bases from J, leaving 8 bases between. CDR1 MNHNS and CDR2 SASEGT come from the germline V gene. CDR3 size: 11 residues. CDR3 residues: CASSLLGTQYF. Written as DNA, the CDR3 is TGTGCCAGCAGTTTACTAGGGACCCAGTACTTC.